These T cell receptor beta chains were read from a single sample in a study of a mutant IDH1 vaccine in newly diagnosed glioma. These TCRs' antigens remain unknown. Some clones are missing from TCRdb's copy, which holds only in-frame ones; the method was immunoSEQ multiplex PCR. The profile covers 30,000 to 40,000 clones, with roughly 90% appearing a single time and about 2.3% taken by the ten largest. This specimen consisted of PBMCs, obtained from a glioma patient whose treatment included an IDH1 peptide vaccine. All receptors derive from a man between 35 and 55 years old with glioma. Both conserved end residues are part of each CDR3. The D gene is left open where the match is weak. Only part of the rows carry a size: once, few, many, or a class if the clone is expanded.

cdr3_length,clone_size,j_call,d_call,v_call,cdr3_nt,cdr3_aa
17,.,TRBJ1-5,TRBD1,TRBV7-8,TGTGCCAGCAGCTTCGGGACAGGGGGTTCGAGCAATCAGCCCCAGCATTTT,CASSFGTGGSSNQPQHF
15,.,TRBJ1-5,TRBD1,TRBV28,TGTGCCAGCAGTTTATCCCAGGGGGCAGGTCAGCCCCAGCATTTT,CASSLSQGAGQPQHF
15,.,TRBJ1-2,.,TRBV10-2,TGCGCCAGCAGCGACCCGGGAGGGGTTAACTATGGCTACACCTTC,CASSDPGGVNYGYTF
17,.,TRBJ2-3,.,TRBV7-8,TGTGCCAGCAGCTTAGGGTCGGGATACCCTAGCACAGATACGCAGTATTTT,CASSLGSGYPSTDTQYF
15,.,TRBJ2-3,.,TRBV27,TGTGCCAGCAGTTTATCCCAGGGGGGAGCAGATACGCAGTATTTT,CASSLSQGGADTQYF
17,.,TRBJ2-1,.,TRBV18,TGTGCCAGCTCACCAACCCCCCCCCGGAGCTCCTACAATGAGCAGTTCTTC,CASSPTPPRSSYNEQFF
15,.,TRBJ1-3,.,TRBV9,TGTGCCAGCAGCGTAGGTAGGAGCTCTGGAAACACCATATATTTT,CASSVGRSSGNTIYF
15,.,TRBJ2-2,TRBD2,TRBV7-6,TGTGCCTCTAGCGGGGGGGCGTTTTCGACCGGGGAGCTGTTTTTT,CASSGGAFSTGELFF
11,.,TRBJ2-1,.,TRBV20-1,TGCAGTGCTAGTCCGCAGGGAAAAGGAATCTTC,CSASPQGKGIF
13,.,TRBJ1-1,.,TRBV5-1,TGCGCCAGCAGCGCGACAGCAAACACTGAAGCTTTCTTT,CASSATANTEAFF
17,.,TRBJ2-3,.,TRBV4-3,TGCGCCAGCAGCCAAGAAGGAAAACTCTACCTCGCAGATACGCAGTATTTT,CASSQEGKLYLADTQYF
12,.,TRBJ1-6,.,TRBV23-1,TGCGCCAGCAGTCGAAGGTATTCACCCCTCCACTTT,CASSRRYSPLHF
13,.,TRBJ1-2,TRBD1,TRBV19,TGTGCCAGTAGTATAGCAGGGGGCTATGGCTACACCTTC,CASSIAGGYGYTF
11,.,TRBJ1-1,.,TRBV28,TGTGCCAGCAGCCGGAACACTGAAGCTTTCTTT,CASSRNTEAFF
14,.,TRBJ2-3,.,TRBV2,TGTGCCAGCAATACCCAGTCTAGCACAGATACGCAGTATTTT,CASNTQSSTDTQYF
18,few,TRBJ2-5,TRBD1,TRBV18,TGTGCCAGCAGAGCAAGGGGGCCGGCCACCTCGGGTGGGGAGACCCAGTACTTC,CASRARGPATSGGETQYF
14,.,TRBJ1-1,TRBD1,TRBV10-3,TGTGCCATCAGTTCACAGGGGGGGAACACTGAAGCTTTCTTT,CAISSQGGNTEAFF
15,.,TRBJ2-1,TRBD1,TRBV29-1,TGCAGCGTCCCCAGGGGGTCGAGCTCCTACAATGAGCAGTTCTTC,CSVPRGSSSYNEQFF
15,.,TRBJ2-2,.,TRBV5-4,TGTGCCAGCAGCCCACAAAAGGGGAACACCGGGGAGCTGTTTTTT,CASSPQKGNTGELFF
12,.,TRBJ2-1,.,TRBV29-1,TGCAGCGTTGAAGATCGGGGGAATGAGCAGTTCTTC,CSVEDRGNEQFF
18,.,TRBJ2-3,TRBD2,TRBV7-9,TGTGCCAGCAGCTTAGTAGATCGGCTAGCGGGGGGCGCGAATACGCAGTATTTT,CASSLVDRLAGGANTQYF
15,.,TRBJ2-1,TRBD2,TRBV28,TGTGCCAGCAGGAATCCGGGGGGATCGGCCAATGAGCAGTTCTTC,CASRNPGGSANEQFF
14,.,TRBJ1-3,.,TRBV30,TGTGCCTGGAGCCCAGGAAACTCTGGAAACACCATATATTTT,CAWSPGNSGNTIYF
17,.,TRBJ2-7,.,TRBV2,TGTGCCAGCAGTGTCCCCCCGGACGGACGGGCTTCCTACGAGCAGTACTTC,CASSVPPDGRASYEQYF
14,few,TRBJ2-7,TRBD1,TRBV7-6,TGTGCCAGCAGTCCGGGACAGGAATATAGGGAGCAGTACTTC,CASSPGQEYREQYF
14,.,TRBJ1-5,.,TRBV28,TGTGCCAGCAGTTTACCCAACAGAAATCAGCCCCAGCATTTT,CASSLPNRNQPQHF
15,once,TRBJ1-1,.,TRBV7-2,TGTGCCAGCAGCTTAGTGGGGGGGGCGAGCACTGAAGCTTTCTTT,CASSLVGGASTEAFF
16,.,TRBJ1-2,.,TRBV19,TGTGCCAGTAGGTTTCAACAGGGAACAGCTAACTATGGCTACACCTTC,CASRFQQGTANYGYTF
15,few,TRBJ2-7,.,TRBV19,TGTGCCAGTAGCCCTGGACAGGGACTAACCTACGAGCAGTACTTC,CASSPGQGLTYEQYF
12,.,TRBJ2-1,.,TRBV30,TGTGCCTGGACTCGATCTCACAATGAGCAGTTCTTC,CAWTRSHNEQFF
17,once,TRBJ2-7,.,TRBV15,TGTGCCACCAGCAGGGGGGGCGGAGGGAATCAGGCCTACGAGCAGTACTTC,CATSRGGGGNQAYEQYF
13,.,TRBJ1-5,.,TRBV7-9,TGTGCCAGCAGCTCGGGGCCCAATCAGCCCCAGCATTTT,CASSSGPNQPQHF
16,.,TRBJ2-7,TRBD1,TRBV29-1,TGCAGCGTTGAAGCCAAAGTGGGGACAGGGGCCTACGAGCAGTACTTC,CSVEAKVGTGAYEQYF
13,.,TRBJ1-1,.,TRBV5-4,TGTGCCAGCAGCTTGTTCGGGGACGATATTGTTTTCTTT,CASSLFGDDIVFF
13,.,TRBJ2-7,.,TRBV7-3,TGTGCCAGCAGCTTAAAGGGGGGCTACGAGCAGTACTTC,CASSLKGGYEQYF
12,.,TRBJ2-2,.,TRBV5-1,TGCGCCAGCAGGCAGAACACCGGGGAGCTGTTTTTT,CASRQNTGELFF
15,.,TRBJ2-5,.,TRBV27,TGTGCCAGCAGTTTGCAATGGGGGGCCCAAGAGACCCAGTACTTC,CASSLQWGAQETQYF
16,.,TRBJ2-2,.,TRBV6-6,TGTGCCAGCAGTTGGTGCGCGGAAGCGAACACCGGGGAGCTGTTTTTT,CASSWCAEANTGELFF
17,.,TRBJ1-4,TRBD1,TRBV9,TGTGCCAGCAGCACACGACAGGGAGTCGGTCATAATGAAAAACTGTTTTTT,CASSTRQGVGHNEKLFF
18,.,TRBJ2-6,TRBD2,TRBV29-1,TGCAGCGTTGATTCTCGTAGCGGGAGCATCTCTGGGGCCAACGTCCTGACTTTC,CSVDSRSGSISGANVLTF
16,.,TRBJ2-6,.,TRBV7-3,TGTGCCAGCAGCCCGGACAGATACTCTGGGGCCAACGTCCTGACTTTC,CASSPDRYSGANVLTF
16,.,TRBJ1-1,TRBD1,TRBV5-5,TGTGCCAGCAGCCCGCACGCCAGGGGGCGGAACACTGAAGCTTTCTTT,CASSPHARGRNTEAFF
18,.,TRBJ1-4,.,TRBV5-1,TGCGCCAGCAGCTTGCCTCGGTCGGGGCTGACGGGGAATGAAAAACTGTTTTTT,CASSLPRSGLTGNEKLFF
14,.,TRBJ1-1,.,TRBV4-3,TGCGCCAGCAGCCATTCGGGGGGCAGGACTGAAGCTTTCTTT,CASSHSGGRTEAFF
15,.,TRBJ2-1,.,TRBV5-4,TGTGCCAGCAGCCCCCTCGGGAACTCCTACAATGAGCAGTTCTTC,CASSPLGNSYNEQFF
17,.,TRBJ2-1,.,TRBV5-1,TGCGCCAGCAGCTTGGCGTCGGGGGACCTCTCCTACAATGAGCAGTTCTTC,CASSLASGDLSYNEQFF
14,once,TRBJ2-2,TRBD1,TRBV28,TGTGCCATCCTCCCATACAGGGGCACCGGGGAGCTGTTTTTT,CAILPYRGTGELFF
15,.,TRBJ2-5,.,TRBV11-2,TGTGCCAGCAGCTTAGACAGGGGAGGTTTTGAGACCCAGTACTTC,CASSLDRGGFETQYF
15,.,TRBJ1-2,.,TRBV7-2,TGTGCCAGCAGCTCCTTCCCCCCCGATCCCTATGGCTACACCTTC,CASSSFPPDPYGYTF
14,.,TRBJ2-5,.,TRBV30,TGTGCCTGGAGTGTACGGTACGGACAAGAGACCCAGTACTTC,CAWSVRYGQETQYF
13,.,TRBJ1-5,.,TRBV19,TGTGCCAGTAGTCCGGGATTCGGGCAGCCCCAGCATTTT,CASSPGFGQPQHF
15,.,TRBJ1-1,.,TRBV6-5,TGTGCCAGCAGTTACTCGATTAGGGGCAACTCGATGGCTTTCTTT,CASSYSIRGNSMAFF
18,.,TRBJ1-1,.,TRBV18,TGTGCCAGCTCACCGTACCAATCTACAGGGTCCCTGAACACTGAAGCTTTCTTT,CASSPYQSTGSLNTEAFF
17,few,TRBJ1-1,TRBD1,TRBV5-6,TGTGCCAGCAGCTTGGCCAGGGGGCCCACCATGAACACTGAAGCTTTCTTT,CASSLARGPTMNTEAFF
11,.,TRBJ2-5,.,TRBV20-1,TGCAGTGCTCAGACTCAAGAGACCCAGTACTTC,CSAQTQETQYF
13,.,TRBJ2-1,TRBD1,TRBV11-1,TGTGCCAGCAGCTGGGACAGGTACAATGAGCAGTTCTTC,CASSWDRYNEQFF
13,.,TRBJ2-7,TRBD1,TRBV29-1,TGCAGCGTAGCCGGGACAGGATTCTACGAGCAGTACTTC,CSVAGTGFYEQYF
14,.,TRBJ1-2,TRBD1,TRBV6-5,TGTGCCAGCAGCTCCGGACAGGCGCTAAATGGCTACACCTTC,CASSSGQALNGYTF
15,.,TRBJ1-2,.,TRBV4-2,TGTGCCAGCAGCCCAGAGGGGTGGAGTTCTGGGGGCTACACCTTC,CASSPEGWSSGGYTF
14,.,TRBJ1-6,TRBD1,TRBV5-4,TGTGCCAGCAGCTTTCCTGAGGGGGCTTCGCCCCTCCACTTT,CASSFPEGASPLHF